The 24 T cell receptor beta chains reported below all come from one sample, sequenced in a study of blood T cells in healthy people across ages. The use of a sample-barcoded 5' primer and a J-beta primer mix characterized a second PCR of about 6 to 11 cycles. TCRdb used MiXCR to reprocess the 5' RACE reads, holding one entry per CDR3 protein. Here the sample spans hundreds of thousands of distinct CDR3 sequences, under 25% being singletons. The sequencing input was blood. All receptors come from a man in his 70s in good health.

This clonotype showed up just a few times. The chain combines TRBV11-1 with TRBJ2-5; D possibly uses TRBD1 or TRBD2 (5 bases each). CDR3 length: 15 amino acids. CDR1 and CDR2 from the germline V gene are SGHAT and FQDESV (reference sequence). The germline V and J ends were trimmed by 5 bases and 2 bases, with 15 bases remaining between them. The CDR3: CASSTGTDTQETQYF. The CDR3 region has the DNA TGTGCCAGCAGCACCGGGACGGACACTCAAGAGACCCAGTACTTC.

The chain uses TRBV6-5 and TRBJ2-7; D is perhaps TRBD1 or TRBD2 (6 bases each). The V and J ends lost 2 bases and 4 bases respectively, with 15 bases between them. This CDR3 contains 15 residues. The germline CDR1 and CDR2 sequences are MNHEY and SVGAGI. DNA of the CDR3: TGTGCCAGCAGTTACCAGGGGACTGGAATTTACGAGCAGTACTTC. Its translation: CASSYQGTGIYEQYF.

This clonotype was seen a few times. One end of the junction is discordant with germline, which a read error may explain. The chain joins TRBV12-3 or TRBV12-4 to TRBJ2-7, with a tentative D call TRBD2 (6 bases). This CDR3 comprises 14 residues. Written as DNA, the CDR3 is TGTGCCGGCAGGGCTGGAGGGTTCTCCTACGAGCAGTACTTC. Translating it yields CAGRAGGFSYEQYF.

A few counts support this clonotype. The rearrangement links TRBV11-2 to TRBJ2-1, with 10 bases aligning to TRBD2. After removal of 5 bases from V and 6 bases from J, the junction contained 4 bases not matched to a gene. Germline CDR1 SGHAT, CDR2 FQNNGV. This CDR3 has 14 residues. DNA of the CDR3: TGTGCCAGCAGCCTAGCGGGAGCCTTCAATGAGCAGTTCTTC. Translated: CASSLAGAFNEQFF.

The chain couples TRBV20-1 to TRBJ2-3, with TRBD1 matching 7 bases. Germline V gene sequence: CDR1 DFQATT, CDR2 SNEGSKA (reference sequence). This CDR3 is built from 12 residues. Unmatched junction bases numbered 0, after V lost 6 bases and J lost 0 bases. CDR3 sequence reads: CSARGSTDTQYF. CDR3 sequence (DNA): TGCAGTGCCAGGGGGAGCACAGATACGCAGTATTTT.

This clonotype has just a few counts. CDR3 bases: TGTGCCATCAGTGGACAGGACTACACTGAAGCTTTCTTT. Encoded protein: CAISGQDYTEAFF. The V call is TRBV10-3, the J call TRBJ1-1; D possibly corresponds to TRBD1 (6 bases). The CDR3 covers 13 residues. Trimming took 4 bases from V and 3 from J, leaving 9 bases between them. Germline assignment: CDR1 ENHRY and CDR2 SYGVKD.

A few counts support this clonotype. The J gene is TRBJ2-5, the V gene TRBV15; D is possibly TRBD1 (5 bases). This CDR3 has 13 residues. Per the germline V gene, CDR1 is LNHNV and CDR2 is YYDKDF (reference sequence). V was trimmed by 2 bases and J by 2 bases, leaving 6 bases between them. Here the CDR3 reads CATSRPGQETQYF. CDR3 nucleotides: TGTGCCACCAGCAGACCAGGGCAAGAGACCCAGTACTTC.

This clonotype has at least ten counts. Sequence at one end of the junction differs from germline and may be a read error. This chain links TRBV4-1 with TRBJ2-7; TRBD2 aligns across 12 bases. The CDR3 totals 15 residues. Germline V gives CDR1 MGHRA, CDR2 YSYEKL. The CDR3 nucleotides are TGCGCCAGCAGCCCCTCCCGGACTAGCGGGATGGGTGCTTCATTC. Protein product: CASSPSRTSGMGASF.

The chain carries TRBV12-3 or TRBV12-4 and TRBJ1-6; D unresolved. The CDR3 spans 16 residues. Trimming stripped 6 bases from V and 10 bases from J, with 22 bases between. The CDR3 reads CASSSPPTRLGSPLHF. DNA of the CDR3: TGTGCCAGCAGCTCCCCTCCGACTCGGCTTGGGTCACCCCTCCACTTT.

The sample holds a few counts of this clonotype. The CDR3 protein is CASTISAPYEQYF. In nucleotides, the CDR3 is TGTGCCAGCACTATTTCAGCCCCCTACGAGCAGTACTTC. The chain recombines TRBV28 with TRBJ2-7; no reliable D call. V lost 7 bases to trimming and J lost 2 bases, with 12 bases between them. The CDR3 length is 13 residues. CDR1 and CDR2 (germline): MDHEN, SYDVKM.

V gene TRBV6-5 combines with J gene TRBJ2-2, with a weak D call TRBD2 (6 bases). The CDR3 is 16 amino acids. Germline CDR1 is MNHEY and CDR2 is SVGAGI. The V end lost 0 bases, the J end lost 0 bases, and 8 bases lay between the germline ends. CDR3 amino acids: CASSYSPGANTGELFF. The CDR3 DNA is TGTGCCAGCAGTTACTCCCCGGGAGCGAACACCGGGGAGCTGTTTTTT.

This clonotype was seen repeatedly, ten times or more. The CDR3 sequence is CSAGGDDYNEQFF. The DNA for the CDR3 is TGCAGCGCCGGGGGCGACGACTACAATGAGCAGTTCTTC. This rearrangement joins TRBV29-1 to TRBJ2-5; D tentatively fits TRBD1 or TRBD2 (6 bases each). The closer fit of TRBJ2-1 to the DNA end suggests the J call may be wrong. Germline loops: CDR1 SQVTM, CDR2 ANQGSEA. This CDR3 has 13 amino acids.

J is TRBJ2-4 and V is TRBV20-1; 10 nucleotides align to TRBD1. CDR1 and CDR2 (germline): DFQATT, SNEGSKA (reference sequence). The CDR3 contains 17 residues. With V trimmed by 6 bases and J by 0 bases, 11 bases remained unmatched. The CDR3 DNA sequence: TGCAGTGCCCCGGAGGGGACAGGGGATTTAGCCAAAAACATTCAGTACTTC. Translation gives CSAPEGTGDLAKNIQYF.

In its sample, this clonotype was seen a few times. V and J are TRBV6-5 and TRBJ2-4; the match to TRBD1 covers 7 bases. The CDR3 sequence is 16 residues long. Germline CDR1 is MNHEY and CDR2 is SVGAGI. After removal of 0 bases from V and 5 bases from J, the junction contained 7 bases not matched to a gene. CDR3 residues: CASSYSSPGQENIQYF. The CDR3 nucleotides are TGTGCCAGCAGTTACTCGAGCCCTGGACAGGAAAACATTCAGTACTTC.

CDR3 DNA: TGTGCCAGCAGTTACTTGGGGACTACCAGATACGAGCAGTACTTC. Protein: CASSYLGTTRYEQYF. V is TRBV6-5 and J is TRBJ2-7; 7 bases fit TRBD2. There are 15 residues in the CDR3. CDR1 MNHEY and CDR2 SVGAGI come from the germline V gene. V lost 1 base and J lost 4; bases outside the gene matches: 7.

V gene TRBV11-1 combines with J gene TRBJ2-2, with D perhaps TRBD1 (6 bases). Germline assignment: CDR1 SGHAT and CDR2 FQDESV (reference sequence). V dropped 4 bases and J dropped 5 bases, with 17 bases sitting between them. CDR3 length: 16 amino acids. CDR3 region: CASSSAGARLTGELFF. DNA for the CDR3: TGTGCCAGCAGCTCCGCAGGGGCGAGGCTGACCGGGGAGCTGTTTTTT.

This clonotype was picked up a small number of times. The chain has TRBV12-3 or TRBV12-4 and TRBJ1-2; 8 bases are a match to TRBD1. V lost 5 bases, J lost 8 bases, and 10 bases stayed unmatched. The CDR3 sequence is 14 residues long. The CDR3 region is CASSPDRVISGYTF. The CDR3 DNA reads as TGTGCCAGCAGTCCGGACAGGGTGATAAGCGGCTACACCTTC.

This clonotype came up a few times. The V and J genes are TRBV6-6 and TRBJ2-4; tentatively, D is TRBD1 or TRBD2 (5 bases each). V lost 7 bases and J 2 bases, leaving 18 bases between the germline ends. The CDR3 sequence is 16 residues long. CDR1 and CDR2 (germline): MNHNY, SVGAGI (reference sequence). Written as DNA, the CDR3 is TGTGCCAGCAACCTTCCGGGGCCAGGAACCAAAAACATTCAGTACTTC. Its translation is CASNLPGPGTKNIQYF.

This clonotype has only a few counts. The chain employs TRBV15 and TRBJ2-3, with D possibly TRBD1 on 6 matching bases. The V and J ends lost 0 bases and 0 bases respectively, with 34 bases between them. The length of the CDR3 is 24 residues. Germline CDR1 is LNHNV and CDR2 is YYDKDF (reference sequence). As DNA, the CDR3 is TGTGCCACCAGCAGAGATTGGAGACGGACAACGAGGCGTACCGGGACACAAAGCACAGATACGCAGTATTTT. Residues: CATSRDWRRTTRRTGTQSTDTQYF.

The sample holds a few counts of this clonotype. The rearrangement links TRBV20-1 to TRBJ2-1, with 13 bases fitting TRBD2. CDR1 is DFQATT, CDR2 SNEGSKA, per germline (reference sequence). The CDR3 extends over 19 amino acids. The V and J ends lost 3 bases and 0 bases, in that order; junction bases with no gene match: 11. CDR3 DNA: TGCAGTGCTAGTAGACTTGGACTAGCGGGAGCCATCTCCTACAATGAGCAGTTCTTC. Its translation is CSASRLGLAGAISYNEQFF.

The rearrangement links TRBV7-9 to TRBJ2-3; the D gene is possibly TRBD1 (6 bases). Trimming shortened V by 3 bases and J by 6 bases, and 10 bases separated the two germline ends. Germline values: CDR1 SEHNR, CDR2 FQNEAQ (reference sequence). CDR3 length: 13 amino acids. The CDR3 DNA follows: TGTGCCAGCAGCTTCGGACAGTTTGATACGCAGTATTTT. It specifies CASSFGQFDTQYF.

This clonotype was found many times. This chain connects TRBV9 to TRBJ1-6; D may be TRBD1 (6 bases). V lost 4 bases to trimming and J lost 7 bases, with 15 bases between them. Germline values: CDR1 SGDLS, CDR2 YYNGEE. The CDR3 is 15 residues long. DNA for the CDR3: TGTGCCAGCAGCCCCGGGACATTCGAAAATTCACCCCTCCACTTT. This encodes CASSPGTFENSPLHF.

This clonotype has a count of ten or more. V and J are TRBV5-1 and TRBJ1-1; a weak D match, TRBD1 (6 bases). The CDR3 is 18 residues long. Trimming cost V 6 bases and J 0 bases, with 24 bases left between them. Per the germline V gene, CDR1 is SGHRS and CDR2 is YFSETQ. The CDR3: CASKGESGGGGMNTEAFF. CDR3 coding DNA: TGCGCCAGCAAGGGGGAGTCCGGGGGCGGTGGAATGAACACTGAAGCTTTCTTT.

There are a few counts of this clonotype. This chain joins TRBV28 and TRBJ2-5; no clear D. The J call may be in error: the DNA end matches TRBJ2-7 better. CDR1 is MDHEN, CDR2 SYDVKM, per germline. The CDR3 covers 13 residues. The CDR3 DNA reads as TGTGCCAGCAGTTTAAGAGTTCGATACGAGCAGTACTTC. It is translated as CASSLRVRYEQYF.